This is a list of T cell receptor beta chains from one sample in a study of technical replicates of blood from a handful of donors. Measured with immunoSEQ multiplex PCR; TCRdb has only the in-frame clones, and not every one. Among around 69,000 clones listed, approximately 86% were seen once. Sequencing was carried out using PBMCs. These receptors were collected from a human donor in good health. Some clones in this sample may be carry-over from other donors' samples. The CDR3 runs from the conserved cysteine through the conserved F or W. A D gene is named only where the DNA matches it firmly. The size of a clone is reported for some rows only, either as once, few or many, or as a class for expanded clones.

TRBV25-1	TRBD1	TRBJ1-2	NA	TGTGCCAGCAGTGCGCGACAGGGGTCTGGCTACACCTTC	CASSARQGSGYTF
TRBV7-8	NA	TRBJ1-2	few	TGTGCCAGCAGCTCTCTGGACATGGGCTATGGCTACACCTTC	CASSSLDMGYGYTF
TRBV4-1	NA	TRBJ1-4	few	TGCGCCAGCAGCCTCTCTGGCGGGGTTTTAGAAAAACTGTTTTTT	CASSLSGGVLEKLFF
TRBV12-5	NA	TRBJ1-6	NA	TGTGCTAGTGGTTTGGCCCTCGGGCAGGGTAGATATAATTCACCCCTCCACTTT	CASGLALGQGRYNSPLHF
TRBV14	NA	TRBJ2-5	NA	TGTGCCAGCAGCCAAGGTCCAAATCAAGAGACCCAGTACTTC	CASSQGPNQETQYF
TRBV10-3	NA	TRBJ2-5	NA	TGTGCCATCCGCCCCGGACTCGCCACAATGCAAGAGACCCAGTACTTC	CAIRPGLATMQETQYF
TRBV11-2	TRBD1	TRBJ1-2	NA	TGTGCCAACCTCGACAGGGTGCACTATGGCTACACCTTC	CANLDRVHYGYTF
TRBV7-2	NA	TRBJ1-4	NA	TGTGCCAGCAGCTTTTGGGGGGCTAATGAAAAACTGTTTTTT	CASSFWGANEKLFF
TRBV18	NA	TRBJ2-3	NA	TGTGCCAGCTCACCATTGGTAGCAGACACAGATACGCAGTATTTT	CASSPLVADTDTQYF
TRBV7-9	NA	TRBJ1-1	NA	TGTGCCAGCAGCCTAATGCAGGGTGTTGTAGCTTTCTTT	CASSLMQGVVAFF
TRBV18	NA	TRBJ2-1	NA	TGTGCCAGCTCACTTCCGGGATCAGCGTGGGCGAATGAGCAGTTCTTC	CASSLPGSAWANEQFF
TRBV19	NA	TRBJ1-1	NA	TGTGCCAGTAGTATCGGGGGGCGGAGCACTGAAGCTTTCTTT	CASSIGGRSTEAFF
TRBV5-4	TRBD1	TRBJ2-7	NA	TGTGCCAGCAGCTTGCCGGGACAGGGGGCCTACGAGCAGTACTTC	CASSLPGQGAYEQYF
TRBV12-5	NA	TRBJ2-7	NA	TGTGCTAGTGGTTTTTATCCGAGGGAGCAGTACTTC	CASGFYPREQYF
TRBV5-1	TRBD1	TRBJ1-2	NA	TGCGCCAGCAGCTCTACAGGGGGGCTTGGCTACACCTTC	CASSSTGGLGYTF
TRBV4-3	NA	TRBJ1-3	few	TGCGCCAGCAGCCAAGATCGCTCTGCGTCTGGAAACACCATATATTTT	CASSQDRSASGNTIYF
TRBV4-1	TRBD1	TRBJ1-5	NA	TGCGCCAGCAGCCGAGGACAGGGGGACGCCGGGGTATTAAGCAATCAGCCCCAGCATTTT	CASSRGQGDAGVLSNQPQHF
TRBV5-1	TRBD1	TRBJ1-2	NA	TGCGCCAGCAGCACGGCAGGGGGCTCGCCGGGTGGCTACACCTTC	CASSTAGGSPGGYTF
TRBV5-1	NA	TRBJ2-1	NA	TGCGCCAGCAGCTCCTCAGGCGCCTACAATGAGCAGTTCTTC	CASSSSGAYNEQFF
TRBV30	NA	TRBJ2-3	NA	TGTGCCTGGAGTGTTACGGAGACGGGGACAGATACGCAGTATTTT	CAWSVTETGTDTQYF
TRBV7-9	TRBD1	TRBJ2-7	once	TGTGCCAGCAGCCTAGGACAGGGGTACTCCTACGAGCAGTACTTC	CASSLGQGYSYEQYF
TRBV4-2	NA	TRBJ2-1	NA	TGTGCCAGCAGCCAAGGCTCCGGGGAATACAATGAGCAGTTCTTC	CASSQGSGEYNEQFF
TRBV4-1	TRBD2	TRBJ2-1	NA	TGCGCCAGCAGCCAAGGCTTAACTAGCGGCATCAATGAGCAGTTCTTC	CASSQGLTSGINEQFF
TRBV7-2	TRBD1	TRBJ2-7	NA	TGTGCCAGCAGCTTATCGGGCGGGACAGGCCTTCGCGAGCAGTACTTC	CASSLSGGTGLREQYF
TRBV7-8	NA	TRBJ2-3	NA	TGTGCCTACCTAGTTCGGTACACAGATACGCAGTATTTT	CAYLVRYTDTQYF
TRBV20-1	NA	TRBJ1-2	NA	TGCAGTGCCAGCCGGTCGGGTGGCTACACCTTC	CSASRSGGYTF
TRBV5-4	TRBD2	TRBJ2-2	NA	TGTGCCAGCAGCTTGTTTCTGACTAGCGGACCGAACACCGGGGAGCTGTTTTTT	CASSLFLTSGPNTGELFF
TRBV2	NA	TRBJ2-4	NA	TGTGCCAGCGTAAAGGGGTCCAAAAACATTCAGTACTTC	CASVKGSKNIQYF
TRBV11-3	NA	TRBJ2-5	once	TGTGCCAGCAGCCTAGGCAGGGCAGGCCAAGAGACCCAGTACTTC	CASSLGRAGQETQYF
TRBV5-4	TRBD1	TRBJ1-4	NA	TGTGCCAGCAGCTTGGCGGGACAGGGGTATGAAAAACTGTTTTTT	CASSLAGQGYEKLFF
TRBV7-3	NA	TRBJ1-1	NA	TGTGCCAGCAGCCTAGAGGGAGGTCCGAACACTGAAGCTTTCTTT	CASSLEGGPNTEAFF
TRBV18	TRBD2	TRBJ2-3	once	TGTGCCAGCTCACCACGTGGGCTAGCGGGAGGTGGCACAGATACGCAGTATTTT	CASSPRGLAGGGTDTQYF
TRBV7-9	NA	TRBJ1-2	NA	TGTGCCAGCAGCTCCGAGGGGGGGGCCTCCAATGGCTACACCTTC	CASSSEGGASNGYTF
TRBV5-6	NA	TRBJ1-2	NA	TGTGCCAGCAGCCTTACGGGTTTCACAGGCTACACCTTC	CASSLTGFTGYTF
TRBV18	NA	TRBJ1-1	NA	TGTGCCAGCTCGAGGGCTGAGATGGGGAACACTGAAGCTTTCTTT	CASSRAEMGNTEAFF
TRBV5-4	NA	TRBJ1-2	NA	TGTGCCAGCAGCTTGGCCGTATACAATGGCTACACCTTC	CASSLAVYNGYTF
TRBV5-1	NA	TRBJ2-7	NA	TGCGCCAGCAGCTCGGCGGATCCACGCTACGAGCAGTACTTC	CASSSADPRYEQYF
TRBV5-4	NA	TRBJ2-1	NA	TGTGCCAGCACACCGACAGTAGGCGGCAATGAGCAGTTCTTC	CASTPTVGGNEQFF
TRBV5-4	TRBD2	TRBJ2-3	NA	TGTGCCAGCAGCTTCGGCGGGGGGGCCGTTGATACGCAGTATTTT	CASSFGGGAVDTQYF
TRBV11-3	NA	TRBJ2-5	NA	TGTGCCAGCAGCGCAAAGGCAGGGCGGGGAGAGACCCAGTACTTC	CASSAKAGRGETQYF
TRBV15	NA	TRBJ2-3	NA	TGTGCCACCAGCCGCGAGGGCCGTTCGGGGAATACGCAGTATTTT	CATSREGRSGNTQYF